The clone carrying this T cell receptor beta chain has just a few counts. This specimen belongs to a study of OX40 agonist ivuxolimab in advanced cancers. Germline V gene sequence: CDR1 MGHRA, CDR2 YSYEKL. With 2 bases removed from V and 7 bases from J, the gap between germline ends came to 14 bases. The CDR3 sequence is 15 residues long. Clones were sequenced by immunoSEQ multiplex PCR, and TCRdb holds only the in-frame ones, with some missing. The data hold approximately 42,000 clones, with over 75% observed a single time. With baseline, cycle 4 day 1, and cycle 7 day 1 as timepoints, blood was sampled.

This receptor was taken from an adult with an advanced solid tumor such as melanoma, head and neck, liver or kidney cancer. Sample: CD4+ or CD8+ T cells sorted from blood, taken in a trial of the OX40 agonist ivuxolimab. The genes are TRBV4-1 and TRBJ1-4; weak D call: TRBD1 (6 bases). DNA of the CDR3: TGCGCCAGCAGCCAATCACCAAGGGGGGTTGAAAAACTGTTTTTT. This translates into CASSQSPRGVEKLFF.